The 30 T cell receptor beta chains reported below all come from one sample, sequenced in a study of cytomegalovirus exposure and HLA in healthy donors. PCR amplification relied on 60 Vbeta primers (plus 13 Jbeta primers). Measured with immunoSEQ multiplex PCR; TCRdb has only the in-frame clones, and not every one. The sample has under 200,000 clones, around 73% seen once. Specimen: PBMCs. These receptors were collected from a man in his 60s in good health and CMV-seronegative.

The rearrangement joins TRBV4-3 to TRBJ2-7, with TRBD1 matching over 10 bases. The V and J ends lost 1 base and 8 bases, in that order; junction bases with no gene match: 11. Germline loops: CDR1 LGHNA, CDR2 YSLEER. The CDR3 is made up of 16 amino acids. Written as DNA, the CDR3 is TGCGCCAGCAGCCAAGGTCCGGGACAGGGGATGGTACAGCAGTACTTC. Amino acids: CASSQGPGQGMVQQYF.

The genes are TRBV5-1 and TRBJ1-6; 7 bases are shared with TRBD1. V lost 8 bases and J lost 5; bases outside the gene matches: 7. CDR3 size: 14 residues. Germline lookup yields CDR1 SGHRS and CDR2 YFSETQ. In DNA form, the CDR3 reads TGCGCCAGTACCGCCGGGACAGATAATTCACCCCTCCACTTT. The encoded protein is CASTAGTDNSPLHF.

The CDR3 DNA reads TGTGCCAGCAGCTTAGCGGGGGAAAGCACAGATACGCAGTATTTT. Its translation: CASSLAGESTDTQYF. The chain uses TRBV11-2 and TRBJ2-3; possible D gene TRBD2, 6 bases. The CDR3 totals 15 residues. Germline lookup yields CDR1 SGHAT and CDR2 FQNNGV. V lost 1 base, J lost 0 bases, and 8 bases lay in between.

The V call is TRBV11-3, the J call TRBJ2-1; 9 bases are a match to TRBD1. Germline assignment: CDR1 SGHNT and CDR2 YENEEA. The CDR3 has 15 amino acids. The V gene end was trimmed by 4 bases and the J gene end by 5 bases; junction bases not matched to a gene: 6. Here the CDR3 reads CASSSRTGAHNEQFF. The CDR3 bases are TGTGCCAGCAGCTCGAGGACAGGGGCCCACAATGAGCAGTTCTTC.

Only a few counts were recorded for this clone. V gene TRBV20-1 combines with J gene TRBJ2-5; D unresolved. Germline V gene data show CDR1 as DFQATT and CDR2 as SNEGSKA (reference sequence). The V end lost 6 bases, the J end lost 1 base, and 6 bases lay between the germline ends. The CDR3 runs 11 residues. Here the CDR3 DNA reads TGCAGTGCCCTAGGCCAAGAGACCCAGTACTTC. Residues: CSALGQETQYF.

The chain has TRBV7-8 and TRBJ2-1; possible D gene TRBD2, 5 bases. Germline CDR1 SGHVS, CDR2 FQNEAQ. V lost 1 base, J lost 4 bases, and 11 bases lay in between. The CDR3 loop spans 15 amino acids. CDR3 coding DNA: TGTGCCAGCAGCTTAGTTCCGGGGAGATACAATGAGCAGTTCTTC. It is translated as CASSLVPGRYNEQFF.

A note on this clone: One end of the junction varies from germline; a read error may be responsible. The rearrangement uses TRBV2 and TRBJ1-2; D possibly corresponds to TRBD1 (5 bases). Germline assignment: CDR1 SNHLY and CDR2 FYNNEI. The CDR3 sequence is 12 residues long. The CDR3 protein is CASQAGRDGYPF. The CDR3 DNA reads TGTGCCAGCCAGGCAGGGCGCGATGGCTACCCCTTC.

The rearrangement joins TRBV6-5 to TRBJ1-1; 7 nucleotides agree with TRBD1. In germline, CDR1 is MNHEY, CDR2 SVGAGI. This CDR3 contains 14 residues. The V segment lost 6 bases and the J segment 2 bases; nucleotides outside the gene matches: 6. As DNA, the CDR3 is TGTGCCAGCAGGTCCGGGACAGCAAACACTGAAGCTTTCTTT. Translating it yields CASRSGTANTEAFF.

With regard to this clone: The junction does not match germline at one end; this may be a read error. This chain joins TRBV7-9 and TRBJ2-5; TRBD2 agrees at 10 bases. The CDR3 is 15 residues long. Germline V gene data show CDR1 as SEHNR and CDR2 as FQNEAQ (reference sequence). The CDR3 coding sequence is TGTGCCAGCAGCCTAGCGGGGGCCCGCCAAGAGACCCAGTACTTC. Its translation: CASSLAGARQETQYF.

This clone qualifies as large (0.1 to 1%). CDR3 sequence reads: CASSQDPQGGSYEQYF. The CDR3 coding sequence is TGTGCCAGCAGCCAAGATCCCCAGGGCGGCTCCTACGAGCAGTACTTC. The J gene is TRBJ2-7, the V gene TRBV4-2, with D possibly TRBD1 on 5 matching bases. V lost 0 bases to trimming and J lost 0 bases, with 12 bases between them. CDR3 length equals 16 residues. Germline assignment: CDR1 LGHNA and CDR2 YNFKEQ.

The table lists this clone with a few counts. The chain couples TRBV18 to TRBJ1-1; D is unresolved. Germline-derived CDR1 and CDR2 are KGHSH and LQKENI. The CDR3 spans 17 residues. V shed 1 base and J shed 0 bases, with 15 bases lying between them. The CDR3 loop is CASSPRSRVGMNTEAFF. The CDR3 DNA is TGTGCCAGCTCACCACGAAGCCGGGTGGGTATGAACACTGAAGCTTTCTTT.

This clone has more than one count but fewer than ten. This sequence joins TRBV30 and TRBJ1-6, with a possible D match to TRBD1 (5 bases). Trimming stripped 2 bases from V and 6 bases from J, with 14 bases between. The CDR3 has 15 amino acids. Germline assignment: CDR1 GTSNPN and CDR2 SVGIG (reference sequence). Here the CDR3 reads CAWSWRGDSNSPLHF. The CDR3, as DNA: TGTGCCTGGAGTTGGAGGGGCGATTCTAATTCACCCCTCCACTTT.

This chain uses TRBV6-1 with TRBJ2-4; D ambiguous. From germline, CDR1 is MNHNS and CDR2 SASEGT. This CDR3 is built from 16 residues. Trimming removed 0 bases at V and 0 bases at J, with 9 bases between. CDR3 in DNA: TGTGCCAGCAGTGAAGCCCTTACAGTAGCCAAAAACATTCAGTACTTC. Encoded protein: CASSEALTVAKNIQYF.

The chain has TRBV19 and TRBJ2-7; 11 nucleotides line up with TRBD2. Trimming at V came to 5 bases and at J to 7 bases, leaving 7 bases not matched to a gene. CDR1 and CDR2 (germline): LNHDA, SQIVND (reference sequence). The CDR3 loop spans 14 amino acids. The CDR3 loop is CASSPGLAAQEQYF. The CDR3 bases are TGTGCCAGTAGTCCGGGACTAGCGGCCCAGGAGCAGTACTTC.

The chain combines TRBV9 with TRBJ2-7, with 11 bases that match TRBD1. Per germline, CDR1 SGDLS and CDR2 YYNGEE. The ends lost 5 bases at V and 5 bases at J; junction bases unmatched: 6. The CDR3 has 14 residues. The CDR3 protein is CASRPDRGHNEQYF. The CDR3 DNA reads TGTGCCAGCAGGCCGGACAGGGGGCACAACGAGCAGTACTTC. The full variable domain, in which reference TRBV9 and TRBJ2-7 provide the parts outside the CDR3, is DSGVTQTPKHLITATGQRVTLRCSPRSGDLSVYWYQQSLDQGLQFLIQYYNGEERAKGNILERFSAQQFPDLHSELNLSSLELGDSALYFCASRPDRGHNEQYFGPGTRLTVT.

V and J are TRBV18 and TRBJ1-1, with TRBD1 identical over 8 bases. Trimming at V came to 4 bases and at J to 5 bases, leaving 15 bases not matched to a gene. CDR3 length: 17 amino acids. The V gene's germline CDR1 is KGHSH and CDR2 LQKENI. The CDR3 nucleotides are TGTGCCAGCTCACTTGGACAGGGAAGAAACAGCGGTACTGAAGCTTTCTTT. This encodes CASSLGQGRNSGTEAFF.

The chain carries TRBV11-2 and TRBJ2-7, with D possibly TRBD1 on 5 matching bases. The CDR3 consists of 15 residues. The V and J ends lost 5 bases and 0 bases respectively, with 14 bases between them. Germline values: CDR1 SGHAT, CDR2 FQNNGV. As DNA, the CDR3 is TGTGCCAGCAGCCAAAGGACAAGGAGCTCCTACGAGCAGTACTTC. It specifies CASSQRTRSSYEQYF.

V gene TRBV7-2 combines with J gene TRBJ1-1; a weak D match, TRBD1 (5 bases). The ends were cut back, 1 base at V and 8 bases at J, with 11 bases in the middle. Germline CDR1 is SGHTA and CDR2 is FQGNSA. CDR3 size: 13 residues. The CDR3 protein is CASSLVERTEAFF. In DNA form, the CDR3 reads TGTGCCAGCAGCTTAGTGGAAAGGACAGAAGCTTTCTTT.

The chain has TRBV5-1 and TRBJ2-4; possibly TRBD1 for D (7 bases). V lost 4 bases and J 0 bases, leaving 11 bases between the germline ends. The CDR3 is 15 residues long. Germline values: CDR1 SGHRS, CDR2 YFSETQ. CDR3 region: CASSPGGLAKNIQYF. The CDR3 DNA reads TGCGCCAGCAGCCCAGGGGGACTAGCCAAAAACATTCAGTACTTC.

The table lists this clone with a count of one. The chain carries TRBV2 and TRBJ2-1; 9 bases map to TRBD2. The trim removed 8 bases at V and 6 bases at J, leaving 8 bases unmatched. The CDR3 is 14 residues long. Germline CDR1 reads SNHLY; CDR2 reads FYNNEI. The CDR3 loop is CASAWGTSSNEQFF. The CDR3 bases are TGTGCCAGCGCCTGGGGGACTAGCAGCAATGAGCAGTTCTTC.

This clone was detected once. The chain links TRBV6-1 to TRBJ1-5; no definite D call. The CDR3 totals 12 residues. With 2 bases removed from V and 7 bases from J, the gap between germline ends came to 6 bases. Germline loops: CDR1 MNHNS, CDR2 SASEGT. In DNA form, the CDR3 reads TGTGCCAGCAGTGAATCAGGACAGCCCCAGCATTTT. Translation gives CASSESGQPQHF.

As to this clone: The same CDR3 is also encoded by other DNA sequences in this sample. The rearrangement uses TRBV5-1 and TRBJ1-4, with TRBD1 as a possible D gene (5 bases). The germline gives CDR1 SGHRS, CDR2 YFSETQ. Trimming stripped 0 bases from V and 7 bases from J, with 7 bases between. The CDR3 spans 13 residues. Here the CDR3 DNA reads TGCGCCAGCAGCTTGGGTCAGGGTGAAAAACTGTTTTTT. Translating it yields CASSLGQGEKLFF.

As for this clone: A junction end diverges from the germline sequence, so it may reflect a read error. The genes are TRBV28 and TRBJ1-2; D call uncertain. Looked up from germline, CDR1 is MDHEN and CDR2 is SYDVKM. The CDR3 covers 12 residues. CDR3 DNA sequence: TGTGCCAGCAGTTTCCCGGACTATGGCTACCCCTTC. Translation gives CASSFPDYGYPF.

This clone was counted a few times. The gene calls are TRBV13 and TRBJ1-1; a weak D match, TRBD1 (6 bases). In germline, CDR1 is PRHDT, CDR2 FYEKMQ (reference sequence). The CDR3 is 18 amino acids. V lost 5 bases and J lost 2, with 24 bases in between. The CDR3 nucleotides read TGTGCCAGCAGCATTAGTTTTGGGCTACAGGGCCAAAACACTGAAGCTTTCTTT. This codes for CASSISFGLQGQNTEAFF.

This chain links TRBV6-5 with TRBJ2-3; D gene ambiguous. The ends were cut back, 5 bases at V and 5 bases at J, with 8 bases in the middle. Germline CDR1 is MNHEY and CDR2 is SVGAGI. The CDR3 covers 12 residues. CDR3 in amino acids: CASSRLGDTQYF. The DNA for the CDR3 is TGTGCCAGCAGTAGGCTAGGAGATACGCAGTATTTT.

The chain recombines TRBV29-1 with TRBJ1-1, with 10 positions matching TRBD1. Trimming cost V 7 bases and J 5 bases; bases outside gene matches: 4. Germline CDR1 reads SQVTM; CDR2 reads ANQGSEA. This CDR3 contains 12 residues. Here the CDR3 reads CSAPDRGTEAFF. CDR3 sequence (DNA): TGCAGCGCCCCGGACAGGGGGACTGAAGCTTTCTTT.

CDR3 DNA sequence: TGTGCCAGCAGCTTAGGGACTAGCGGGACAGATACGCAGTATTTT. Translated: CASSLGTSGTDTQYF. The rearrangement links TRBV11-3 to TRBJ2-3; 11 positions match TRBD2. This CDR3 region has 15 residues. The germline gives CDR1 SGHNT, CDR2 YENEEA. Germline trimming cut 1 base from V and 3 bases from J; bases unmatched to any gene: 0.

The chain has TRBV5-1 and TRBJ2-1; the match to TRBD2 covers 10 bases. This CDR3 has 15 residues. Germline values: CDR1 SGHRS, CDR2 YFSETQ. Losses at the gene ends were 1 base for V and 6 bases for J; bases not matched to a gene: 4. The CDR3 loop is CASSLRAGGPNEQFF. The CDR3 DNA reads TGCGCCAGCAGCTTGCGAGCGGGAGGGCCCAATGAGCAGTTCTTC.

The chain is built from TRBV5-6 and TRBJ1-1, with unresolved D. In germline, CDR1 is SGHDT, CDR2 YYEEEE. The CDR3 is 15 amino acids. V gave up 4 bases and J gave up 1 base, with 14 bases separating them. CDR3 coding DNA: TGTGCCAGCAGCCCCCTAGATTTTTCGAACACTGAAGCTTTCTTT. This encodes CASSPLDFSNTEAFF.

The rearrangement uses TRBV28 and TRBJ1-2, with TRBD1 identical over 7 bases. From germline, CDR1 is MDHEN and CDR2 SYDVKM. CDR3 size: 14 residues. Trimming took 6 bases from V and 2 from J; bases not matched to a gene: 6. This chain's CDR3 is CASSLPGQNYGYTF. The CDR3 coding sequence is TGTGCCAGCAGCCTACCGGGACAGAACTATGGCTACACCTTC.